Below, 28 T cell receptor beta chains from the same sample are listed, as sequenced in a study of graft-versus-host responses after intestinal transplantation. Which antigens these TCRs recognize remains unknown. Assay: immunoSEQ multiplex PCR; the TCRdb copy retains only in-frame clones and omits some. Of 70,000 to 100,000 clones listed, about 89% were seen once; the top ten hold roughly 0.37%. Sequenced here: unstimulated CD4+ T cells sorted from spleen or lymph node cells, sampled before intestinal transplant. The receptors derive from a human donor who received an intestinal transplant.

Written as DNA, the CDR3 is TGCAGCGTTCTTCTAGCGGGGGGCAAAAACATTCAGTACTTC. This translates into CSVLLAGGKNIQYF. The V and J genes are TRBV29-1 and TRBJ2-4, with TRBD2 identical over 11 bases. The V and J ends lost 5 bases and 3 bases, in that order; junction bases with no gene match: 3. The CDR3 is 14 amino acids. From germline, CDR1 is SQVTM and CDR2 ANQGSEA.

V and J are TRBV30 and TRBJ2-3, with 16 bases identical to TRBD2. Germline trimming cut 5 bases from V and 3 bases from J; bases unmatched to any gene: 8. Per the germline V gene, CDR1 is GTSNPN and CDR2 is SVGIG (reference sequence). The CDR3 totals 17 residues. Here the CDR3 reads CAWRGTSGGAWTDTQYF. In DNA, the CDR3 is TGTGCCTGGCGCGGGACTAGCGGGGGGGCGTGGACAGATACGCAGTATTTT.

The gene calls are TRBV2 and TRBJ2-5; 15 positions match TRBD2. The CDR3 is 18 residues long. J lost 1 base, V lost 6 bases, and 9 bases had no gene match. CDR1 and CDR2 from the germline V gene are SNHLY and FYNNEI. The CDR3 loop reads CASSQGLAGGWFQETQYF. The DNA for the CDR3 is TGTGCCAGCAGCCAAGGACTAGCGGGGGGGTGGTTCCAAGAGACCCAGTACTTC.

The chain carries TRBV28 and TRBJ2-4; no firm D call. The CDR3 consists of 14 residues. Germline lookup yields CDR1 MDHEN and CDR2 SYDVKM. Trimming removed 4 bases at V and 2 bases at J, with 9 bases between. CDR3 sequence (DNA): TGTGCCAGCAGTTCTCTGCGTTCCAAAAACATTCAGTACTTC. This gives the protein CASSSLRSKNIQYF.

The chain is built from TRBV11-2 and TRBJ2-6; D may be TRBD1 (5 bases). Germline-derived CDR1 and CDR2 are SGHAT and FQNNGV. This CDR3 has 16 residues. Trimming took 5 bases from V and 4 from J, leaving 15 bases between them. The CDR3 loop is CASSIRSGYGANVLTF. The CDR3, as DNA: TGTGCCAGCAGCATTAGGTCAGGGTACGGGGCCAACGTCCTGACTTTC.

The CDR3 is CASSADRENIQYF. The CDR3 region has the DNA TGTGCCAGCAGTGCGGACAGGGAAAACATTCAGTACTTC. The V gene is TRBV2, the J gene TRBJ2-4; 8 bases map to TRBD1. V shed 4 bases and J 5 bases; nucleotides not matched to a gene: 1. This CDR3 region has 13 residues. Per germline, CDR1 SNHLY and CDR2 FYNNEI.

V gene TRBV28 combines with J gene TRBJ1-5; TRBD1 might be the D (5 bases). Germline CDR1 is MDHEN and CDR2 is SYDVKM. The CDR3 contains 13 residues. Trimming took off 5 bases at V and 5 bases at J, with 10 bases between the two ends. The CDR3 DNA follows: TGTGCCAGCAGTCCGGGGGTTTATCAGCCCCAGCATTTT. This codes for CASSPGVYQPQHF.

This clone came up once. The DNA of the CDR3 is TGTGCCAGCAGCGAATTGACTAGCGGGTACCCCTCCGCAGAGACCCAGTACTTC. Protein sequence: CASSELTSGYPSAETQYF. The chain couples TRBV7-9 to TRBJ2-5; 10 positions agree with TRBD2. There are 18 residues in the CDR3. Germline V gives CDR1 SEHNR, CDR2 FQNEAQ (reference sequence). The J segment lost 4 bases and the V segment lost 5 bases, leaving 16 bases of the junction unmatched.

V gene TRBV11-2 combines with J gene TRBJ1-4, with D possibly matching TRBD1 (6 bases). V was pared by 5 bases and J by 6 bases, with 10 bases between. This CDR3 contains 13 residues. CDR1 and CDR2 from the germline V gene are SGHAT and FQNNGV. Here the CDR3 reads CASSQGLDEKLFF. The CDR3, as DNA: TGTGCCAGCAGCCAGGGGTTAGATGAAAAACTGTTTTTT.

The V gene is TRBV27, the J gene TRBJ1-5; 11 bases are shared with TRBD1. The length of the CDR3 is 15 residues. The trim removed 5 bases at V and 5 bases at J, leaving 5 bases unmatched. Germline V gene data show CDR1 as MNHEY and CDR2 as SMNVEV (reference sequence). The CDR3 sequence is CASSVGTGGDQPQHF. The CDR3, as DNA: TGTGCCAGCAGTGTAGGGACAGGGGGGGATCAGCCCCAGCATTTT.

V gene TRBV7-9 combines with J gene TRBJ2-5; perhaps TRBD1 as D (5 bases). This CDR3 has 14 amino acids. Germline CDR1 is SEHNR and CDR2 is FQNEAQ (reference sequence). Trimming cost V 5 bases and J 3 bases, with 13 bases left between them. The CDR3 sequence is CASSPRQYEETQYF. The CDR3 region has the DNA TGTGCCAGCAGCCCCCGACAGTATGAAGAGACCCAGTACTTC.

The chain has TRBV11-2 and TRBJ1-6, with D tentatively TRBD1 (5 bases). V lost 2 bases and J 0 bases, leaving 17 bases between the germline ends. The CDR3 is 19 residues long. The germline gives CDR1 SGHAT, CDR2 FQNNGV. CDR3 DNA: TGTGCCAGCAGCTTAAAGGGGACTCCTTCGAGCTCCTATAATTCACCCCTCCACTTT. This encodes CASSLKGTPSSSYNSPLHF.

The J gene is TRBJ2-7, the V gene TRBV2; maybe TRBD2 (6 bases). This CDR3 is 11 amino acids long. Germline V gene sequence: CDR1 SNHLY, CDR2 FYNNEI. The V end was cut by 6 bases, the J end by 11 bases, with 14 bases between. The CDR3 sequence: CASRRAGIKYF. CDR3 nucleotide sequence: TGTGCCAGCAGAAGAGCGGGTATCAAGTACTTC.

The chain carries TRBV2 and TRBJ1-2, with D hard to call. The CDR3 is made up of 13 amino acids. The germline V gene encodes CDR1 SNHLY and CDR2 FYNNEI. Deletions cut 2 bases from V and 4 bases from J, with 8 bases between. The CDR3 spells CASSERGSYGYTF. CDR3 nucleotide sequence: TGTGCCAGCAGTGAAAGAGGGAGCTATGGCTACACCTTC.

The chain carries TRBV10-3 and TRBJ2-5, with D possibly being TRBD2 (6 bases). CDR1 is ENHRY, CDR2 SYGVKD, per germline. The CDR3 is 12 residues long. Trimming took off 11 bases at V and 2 bases at J, with 12 bases between the two ends. CDR3 coding DNA: TGTGCCGCCAAGAGCGGGCAAGAGACCCAGTACTTC. Its translation: CAAKSGQETQYF.

The chain uses TRBV7-9 and TRBJ2-5; D may be TRBD1 (5 bases). CDR1 SEHNR and CDR2 FQNEAQ come from the germline V gene (reference sequence). The ends were cut back, 5 bases at V and 7 bases at J, with 14 bases in the middle. This CDR3 has 13 amino acids. The CDR3 DNA follows: TGTGCCAGCAGCACCGACAGCCAGGGGACCCAGTACTTC. This encodes CASSTDSQGTQYF.

The chain carries TRBV19 and TRBJ1-2; D gene uncertain. The CDR3 length is 13 residues. Trimming pared 2 bases from V and 3 bases from J, leaving 7 bases between. Germline CDR1 and CDR2: LNHDA and SQIVND (reference sequence). CDR3 DNA sequence: TGTGCCAGTAGTATACCGAGAGACTATGGCTACACCTTC. Amino acid sequence: CASSIPRDYGYTF.

The rearrangement uses TRBV6-6 and TRBJ2-3; D not resolved. Trimming cost V 6 bases and J 2 bases, with 9 bases left between them. Germline lookup yields CDR1 MNHNY and CDR2 SVGAGI (reference sequence). The CDR3 has 13 residues. The CDR3 here is CASSRLTTDTQYF. The CDR3 bases are TGTGCCAGCAGCCGACTGACCACAGATACGCAGTATTTT.

The chain couples TRBV27 to TRBJ1-1; D possibly corresponds to TRBD1 (6 bases). Germline V CDR1 and CDR2: MNHEY, SMNVEV (reference sequence). V lost 10 bases and J lost 4, with 16 bases in between. This CDR3 contains 13 residues. The CDR3 DNA sequence: TGTGCCACATCAACAGGGAAGGGCACTGAAGCTTTCTTT. Amino acids: CATSTGKGTEAFF.

The chain couples TRBV18 to TRBJ2-3; TRBD2 matches 13 bases. The ends lost 4 bases at V and 3 bases at J; junction bases unmatched: 7. Germline V CDR1 and CDR2: KGHSH, LQKENI. There are 17 residues in the CDR3. The CDR3 DNA sequence: TGTGCCAGCTCACGAGGACTAGCGGGAGCAGGTACAGATACGCAGTATTTT. Translating it yields CASSRGLAGAGTDTQYF.

The rearrangement links TRBV7-2 to TRBJ2-5; TRBD2 matches 9 bases. The V and J ends lost 2 bases and 4 bases, in that order; junction bases with no gene match: 8. CDR3 length: 16 residues. The germline CDR1 and CDR2 sequences are SGHTA and FQGNSA. CDR3 in amino acids: CASSLRGRGGRETQYF. CDR3 DNA: TGTGCCAGCAGCTTAAGGGGGCGGGGGGGCCGAGAGACCCAGTACTTC.

In its sample, this clone was seen once. The V call is TRBV30, the J call TRBJ2-3; 14 positions agree with TRBD2. This CDR3 contains 19 residues. J was trimmed by 0 bases and V by 3 bases; bases with no gene match: 11. Germline CDR1 reads GTSNPN; CDR2 reads SVGIG (reference sequence). CDR3 loop: CAWSKTWTSGGLSTDTQYF. The CDR3 nucleotides read TGTGCCTGGAGCAAGACATGGACTAGCGGGGGGTTAAGCACAGATACGCAGTATTTT. Variable domain in full (rest from reference TRBV30 and TRBJ2-3): SQTIHQWPATLVQPVGSPLSLECTVEGTSNPNLYWYRQAAGRGLQLLFYSVGIGQISSEVPQNLSASRPQDRQFILSSKKLLLSDSGFYLCAWSKTWTSGGLSTDTQYFGPGTRLTVL.

The V and J genes are TRBV2 and TRBJ2-5; D perhaps matches TRBD2 (5 bases). From germline, CDR1 is SNHLY and CDR2 FYNNEI. V was trimmed by 5 bases and J by 3 bases, leaving 13 bases between them. This CDR3 has 14 residues. The CDR3 loop reads CASSSPGSKETQYF. The CDR3 DNA reads as TGTGCCAGCAGTAGTCCGGGGTCAAAAGAGACCCAGTACTTC. Based on the CDR3 plus reference TRBV2 and TRBJ2-5, the full variable domain is EPEVTQTPSHQVTQMGQEVILRCVPISNHLYFYWYRQILGQKVEFLVSFYNNEISEKSEIFDDQFSVERPDGSNFTLKIRSTKLEDSAMYFCASSSPGSKETQYFGPGTRLLVL.

V gene TRBV5-1 combines with J gene TRBJ1-2; 7 bases match TRBD1. Germline CDR1 is SGHRS and CDR2 is YFSETQ. With 5 bases clipped from V and 6 bases from J, the junction kept 4 bases outside the gene matches. This CDR3 region has 12 residues. CDR3 amino acids: CASRTGNDGYTF. The CDR3 DNA sequence: TGCGCCAGCAGGACAGGGAATGATGGCTACACCTTC.

This chain uses TRBV14 with TRBJ2-3, with TRBD1 identical over 7 bases. After removal of 4 bases from V and 3 bases from J, the junction contained 1 base not matched to a gene. The germline CDR1 and CDR2 sequences are SGHDN and FVKESK. The CDR3 spans 13 residues. CDR3 sequence reads: CASSPGGTDTQYF. CDR3 nucleotides: TGTGCCAGCAGCCCAGGGGGTACAGATACGCAGTATTTT.

This clone was seen only a few times. J is TRBJ1-1 and V is TRBV10-3, with 9 bases that match TRBD1. CDR3 length: 17 residues. The germline V gene encodes CDR1 ENHRY and CDR2 SYGVKD. V lost 7 bases to trimming and J lost 0 bases; unmatched junction nucleotides: 12. The CDR3, as DNA: TGTGCCATCACAGCCGGGACAGGGTCGACGATGAACACTGAAGCTTTCTTT. Its translation is CAITAGTGSTMNTEAFF.

The chain couples TRBV27 to TRBJ2-1; 11 bases match TRBD2. Germline lookup yields CDR1 MNHEY and CDR2 SMNVEV (reference sequence). V dropped 2 bases and J dropped 6; count of bases not matched to a gene: 0. The CDR3 runs to 14 residues. The CDR3 here is CASSLLAGGNEQFF. The CDR3 nucleotides are TGTGCCAGCAGTTTACTAGCGGGGGGCAATGAGCAGTTCTTC.

This rearrangement joins TRBV9 to TRBJ2-1; 8 positions match TRBD2. Germline loops: CDR1 SGDLS, CDR2 YYNGEE. The CDR3 covers 18 residues. The trim removed 2 bases at V and 2 bases at J, leaving 12 bases unmatched. CDR3 residues: CASSVLSGKGSAYNEQFF. The DNA of the CDR3 is TGTGCCAGCAGCGTTCTTAGCGGGAAGGGGAGCGCCTACAATGAGCAGTTCTTC.